Sequencing of this T cell receptor (beta chain) was carried out in a study of CD8 T cells in ankylosing spondylitis. Points from the study as a whole: Past research had described some motif variants in reactive arthritis synovial fluid and blood. Significant enrichment of disease-linked clones was reportedly seen in matched ankylosing spondylitis synovial fluid. A motif of 7 to 9 highly homologous TCR beta variants was seen as apparently characteristic of ankylosing spondylitis blood. Disease-associated clonotypes exhibited CD8+ identity and were relatively infrequent in peripheral blood.

Quantitative 5'-RACE was performed with molecular barcodes, and it yielded the TCR beta libraries. TCRdb re-analysed the 5' RACE reads in MiXCR, keeping a single row per CDR3 protein. The sample carries about 840,000 distinct CDR3 sequences, about 11% recorded once. V was clipped by 2 bases and J by 1 base, with 15 bases between them. CDR1 is DFQATT, CDR2 SNEGSKA, per germline (reference sequence). The CDR3 is 15 amino acids. Comments on this clonotype: The antigen remains undetermined.

This chain joins TRBV20-1 and TRBJ2-7; D perhaps matches TRBD2 (7 bases). The sequenced material came from blood, either unsorted or a sorted T cell fraction (not recorded which). The clonotype comes from a male donor with ankylosing spondylitis. The CDR3 region is CSARPGGRGSYEQYF. CDR3 sequence (DNA): TGCAGTGCTAGACCCGGGGGGCGAGGGTCCTACGAGCAGTACTTC.